This T cell receptor beta chain was sequenced in a study of blood T cell repertoires in COVID-19. Study at large: Material from acute and convalescent COVID-19 was sourced from the United States, Italy and Spain. In each case, the material was cDNA or gDNA derived from T cells, B-cell-depleted T cells, or PBMCs.

Germline V CDR1 and CDR2: SGHKS, YYEKEE (reference sequence). The CDR3 loop spans 14 amino acids. The V end was cut by 0 bases, the J end by 1 base, with 7 bases between. Original data processing: How many nucleated cells were present was estimated from reference gene primer amplification. Generated by immunoSEQ multiplex PCR, the TCRdb table keeps only in-frame clones and is missing some. V and J calls and clone size follow that table, whereas D and trimming were derived from the DNA. Among some 100,000 clones, more than 75% were seen once, and the ten largest hold about 25%. The chain combines TRBV5-5 with TRBJ2-5; D remains unclear. The sequence came from a human donor in a cohort sampled during active COVID-19. Sequenced input: peripheral blood. For the CDR3, the DNA is TGTGCCAGCAGCTTGGGTGAGGCCCAAGAGACCCAGTACTTC. It specifies CASSLGEAQETQYF.